This T cell receptor beta chain was profiled in a study of blood T cell repertoires in COVID-19. Study-wide background: Samples taken during acute and convalescent COVID-19 were collected in the United States, Italy and Spain.

Original methodology: Counts of nucleated cells, estimated from reference gene primer amplification, were obtained. Using immunoSEQ multiplex PCR, the repertoire was profiled, and TCRdb retains in-frame clones only, with some absent. That table furnishes V, J and clone size, whereas the DNA furnished D and trimming. The sample records 150,000 to 200,000 clones, 86% being singletons. Germline values: CDR1 SGHAT, CDR2 FQNNGV. The V end lost 5 bases, the J end lost 4 bases, and 14 bases lay between the germline ends. The CDR3 spans 14 residues. Sequencing used peripheral blood. This receptor was obtained from a man in his sixties or seventies with active or convalescent COVID-19. This chain joins TRBV11-2 and TRBJ1-2; maybe TRBD1 (5 bases). The CDR3 bases are TGTGCCAGCAGCACCCGGCAGGGCGCCTATGGCTACACCTTC. Protein product: CASSTRQGAYGYTF. The complete variable domain, with remaining parts taken from reference TRBV11-2 and TRBJ1-2, reads EAGVAQSPRYKIIEKRQSVAFWCNPISGHATLYWYQQILGQGPKLLIQFQNNGVVDDSQLPKDRFSAERLKGVDSTLKIQPAKLEDSAVYLCASSTRQGAYGYTFGSGTRLTVV.